These T cell receptor beta chains were read from a single sample in a study of cytomegalovirus exposure and HLA in healthy donors. Only in-frame clones appear in the TCRdb table, and some are missing; sequencing was by immunoSEQ multiplex PCR. The table has 150,000 to 200,000 clones, 82% seen once. Specimen: PBMCs. All receptors derive from a girl between 10 and 17 years old in good health and CMV-seropositive. The CDR3 runs from the conserved cysteine through the conserved F or W. D genes are given only for firm matches. Clone size, where shown, is once, few, many, or a class for clones that have expanded.

j_call: TRBJ2-3
clone_size: .
d_call: .
v_call: TRBV9
cdr3_nt: TGTGCCAGCAGCACAGACAGTTACACAGATACGCAGTATTTT
cdr3_aa: CASSTDSYTDTQYF

j_call: TRBJ2-7
clone_size: .
d_call: TRBD1
v_call: TRBV2
cdr3_nt: TGTGCCAGCAGTGACATGGGACAGGCAAATTACTACGAGCAGTACTTC
cdr3_aa: CASSDMGQANYYEQYF

j_call: TRBJ2-7
clone_size: .
d_call: .
v_call: TRBV4-3
cdr3_nt: TGCGCCAGCAGCCAAGTTGGCGGCGGAGACTACGAGCAGTACTTC
cdr3_aa: CASSQVGGGDYEQYF

j_call: TRBJ1-2
clone_size: .
d_call: .
v_call: TRBV5-4
cdr3_nt: TGTGCCAGCAGTACGCGGGTTAACTATGGCTACACCTTC
cdr3_aa: CASSTRVNYGYTF

j_call: TRBJ1-1
clone_size: .
d_call: .
v_call: TRBV7-6
cdr3_nt: TGTGCCAGCAGCTTAGTGGAGGGCCATCGTGGTGAAGCTTTCTTT
cdr3_aa: CASSLVEGHRGEAFF

j_call: TRBJ1-2
clone_size: .
d_call: TRBD1
v_call: TRBV5-1
cdr3_nt: TGCGCCAGCGGGTCTGGGGACAGGGTCCTTGACTATGGCTACACCTTC
cdr3_aa: CASGSGDRVLDYGYTF

j_call: TRBJ2-3
clone_size: .
d_call: TRBD2
v_call: TRBV7-2
cdr3_nt: TGTGCCAGCAGCCTACGACTAGCGGGGGGCCACACAGATACGCAGTATTTT
cdr3_aa: CASSLRLAGGHTDTQYF

j_call: TRBJ2-7
clone_size: once
d_call: TRBD1
v_call: TRBV11-2
cdr3_nt: TGTGCCAGCAGCTCGGGGACAGGGGTGGACGAGCAGTACTTC
cdr3_aa: CASSSGTGVDEQYF

j_call: TRBJ1-2
clone_size: .
d_call: TRBD1
v_call: TRBV6-5
cdr3_nt: TGTGCCAGCAGTCGACGACAGGGGGGTCTTAATGGCTACACCTTC
cdr3_aa: CASSRRQGGLNGYTF

j_call: TRBJ2-6
clone_size: once
d_call: .
v_call: TRBV4-2
cdr3_nt: TGTGCCAGCAGCCCCCACGGCGGAGGGGCCAACGTCCTGACTTTC
cdr3_aa: CASSPHGGGANVLTF

j_call: TRBJ2-1
clone_size: once
d_call: .
v_call: TRBV30
cdr3_nt: TGTGCCTGGAGTAGAGCCAATTCGAACTACAATGAGCAGTTCTTC
cdr3_aa: CAWSRANSNYNEQFF

j_call: TRBJ2-2
clone_size: .
d_call: TRBD1
v_call: TRBV7-3
cdr3_nt: TGTGCCAGCAGCCCGAGGACAGGGGGCAACACCGGGGAGCTGTTTTTT
cdr3_aa: CASSPRTGGNTGELFF

j_call: TRBJ1-1
clone_size: .
d_call: TRBD1
v_call: TRBV5-6
cdr3_nt: TGTGCCAGCAGCTGGAGGGCACAGGGGAAAGGCACTGAAGCTTTCTTT
cdr3_aa: CASSWRAQGKGTEAFF

j_call: TRBJ2-7
clone_size: .
d_call: TRBD2
v_call: TRBV19
cdr3_nt: TGTGCCAGTAGTATAGGGGGACTAGCGGCCTACGAGCAGTACTTC
cdr3_aa: CASSIGGLAAYEQYF

j_call: TRBJ2-7
clone_size: .
d_call: TRBD2
v_call: TRBV5-6
cdr3_nt: TGTGCCAGCAGCTTGCTGCGGGGGGGCGACTACGAGCAGTACTTC
cdr3_aa: CASSLLRGGDYEQYF

j_call: TRBJ1-1
clone_size: .
d_call: .
v_call: TRBV29-1
cdr3_nt: TGCAGCGTAGCACCGGGGAACACTGAAGCTTTCTTT
cdr3_aa: CSVAPGNTEAFF

j_call: TRBJ1-1
clone_size: .
d_call: .
v_call: TRBV28
cdr3_nt: TGTGCCAGCAGTGAAATTTTCACAGAAGAAGCTTTCTTT
cdr3_aa: CASSEIFTEEAFF

j_call: TRBJ2-7
clone_size: .
d_call: .
v_call: TRBV6-5
cdr3_nt: TGTGCCAGCAGCCGGACACCAAACTACGAGCAGTACTTC
cdr3_aa: CASSRTPNYEQYF

j_call: TRBJ1-1
clone_size: .
d_call: .
v_call: TRBV18
cdr3_nt: TGTGCCAGCTCACCAGGGACAAGGAACACTGAAGCTTTCTTT
cdr3_aa: CASSPGTRNTEAFF

j_call: TRBJ1-5
clone_size: .
d_call: .
v_call: TRBV5-6
cdr3_nt: TGTGCCAGCTGGGTCAGGGGATCCAATCAGCCCCAGCATTTT
cdr3_aa: CASWVRGSNQPQHF

j_call: TRBJ1-5
clone_size: .
d_call: TRBD1
v_call: TRBV28
cdr3_nt: TGTGCCAGCAGTTTAGACAGGGGCAATCAGCCCCAGCATTTT
cdr3_aa: CASSLDRGNQPQHF

j_call: TRBJ2-7
clone_size: .
d_call: TRBD1
v_call: TRBV28
cdr3_nt: TGTGCCAGCAGTTTAAGACAGGGCAACTACGAGCAGTACTTC
cdr3_aa: CASSLRQGNYEQYF

j_call: TRBJ2-3
clone_size: .
d_call: .
v_call: TRBV5-1
cdr3_nt: TGCGCCAGCAGCTTGGGCGGGACTAGCACAGATACGCAGTATTTT
cdr3_aa: CASSLGGTSTDTQYF

j_call: TRBJ2-3
clone_size: .
d_call: TRBD1
v_call: TRBV2
cdr3_nt: TGTGCCAGCACCGGACAGGGATCTCACACAGATACGCAGTATTTT
cdr3_aa: CASTGQGSHTDTQYF

j_call: TRBJ2-3
clone_size: .
d_call: TRBD2
v_call: TRBV30
cdr3_nt: TGTGCCTGGAGTCCCACGACTAGCGGGGGGGCACTCTACACAGATACGCAGTATTTT
cdr3_aa: CAWSPTTSGGALYTDTQYF

j_call: TRBJ2-5
clone_size: .
d_call: TRBD2
v_call: TRBV4-3
cdr3_nt: TGCGCCAGCAGCCAAGCGCGGGGGAGCCAAGAGACCCAGTACTTC
cdr3_aa: CASSQARGSQETQYF

j_call: TRBJ2-7
clone_size: once
d_call: .
v_call: TRBV4-1
cdr3_nt: TGCGCCAGCAGCCAAGATCTGACACGGTCCTACGAGCAGTACTTC
cdr3_aa: CASSQDLTRSYEQYF

j_call: TRBJ2-7
clone_size: .
d_call: TRBD1
v_call: TRBV30
cdr3_nt: TGTGCCTGGAGTGTACCATGGGACAGGGGTACCTACGAGCAGTACTTC
cdr3_aa: CAWSVPWDRGTYEQYF

j_call: TRBJ1-1
clone_size: .
d_call: .
v_call: TRBV11-2
cdr3_nt: TGTGCCAGCAGCCCAGCAGCAGGTATGAACACTGAAGCTTTCTTT
cdr3_aa: CASSPAAGMNTEAFF

j_call: TRBJ2-7
clone_size: .
d_call: TRBD1
v_call: TRBV11-2
cdr3_nt: TGTGCCAGCAGCTTCTACAGGGGCCCCTACGAGCAGTACTTC
cdr3_aa: CASSFYRGPYEQYF

j_call: TRBJ1-1
clone_size: .
d_call: .
v_call: TRBV28
cdr3_nt: TGTGCCAGCAGTTTAACGGTAGGGGACACTGAAGCTTTCTTT
cdr3_aa: CASSLTVGDTEAFF

j_call: TRBJ2-1
clone_size: few
d_call: TRBD1
v_call: TRBV4-3
cdr3_nt: TGCGCCAGCAGCCAAGATCGACAGGGTGATGAGCAGTTCTTC
cdr3_aa: CASSQDRQGDEQFF

j_call: TRBJ2-1
clone_size: .
d_call: TRBD2
v_call: TRBV5-6
cdr3_nt: TGTGCCAGCACCCTGGGGGGGACTGAGCAGTTCTTC
cdr3_aa: CASTLGGTEQFF

j_call: TRBJ1-2
clone_size: .
d_call: .
v_call: TRBV4-1
cdr3_nt: TGCGCCAGCAGCCAAGATCCGACCCGGGTAGCTAACTATGGCTACACCTTC
cdr3_aa: CASSQDPTRVANYGYTF

j_call: TRBJ2-5
clone_size: .
d_call: TRBD1
v_call: TRBV2
cdr3_nt: TGTGCCAGCAGTGAAAACTTCCGGACAGGGAAGGTCGGGGAGACCCAGTACTTC
cdr3_aa: CASSENFRTGKVGETQYF